This T cell receptor (beta chain) was observed in a study of early stage breast cancer tumors. Study background: Samples were sequenced at 9 to 10-fold average coverage.

This CDR3 has 15 amino acids. CDR1 and CDR2 (germline): GTSNPN, SVGIG (reference sequence). Trimming removed 0 bases from V and 3 bases from J, with 13 bases in between. Each sample had two DNA replicates, about 0.52 ug blood or roughly 1.5 ug tissue. TCRdb's table, derived via immunoSEQ multiplex PCR, lists solely in-frame clones and lacks some. In the table there are some 30,000 clones, roughly 80% of which are singletons. The source material was breast tumor tissue. The chain links TRBV30 to TRBJ2-3, with a weak D call TRBD2 (5 bases). This TCR was sampled from a person aged 25 to 39 with breast cancer. DNA for the CDR3: TGTGCCTGGAGTGTCATCCGGAGGAAGACAGATACGCAGTATTTT. Protein: CAWSVIRRKTDTQYF.